The 11 T cell receptor beta chains below come from one sample, sequenced in a study of blood T cell repertoires in COVID-19. Clones were read by immunoSEQ multiplex PCR, and TCRdb kept only the in-frame ones, dropping some. The sample yields about 50,000 clones, approximately 84% seen once. The sample taken for sequencing was peripheral blood. Source of these receptors: a man aged 65-85 years with acute or convalescent COVID-19.

The chain carries TRBV23-1 and TRBJ1-2; 10 bases align to TRBD1. TRBV23-1 is given ORF status, its function remaining uncertain. The CDR3 is made up of 17 amino acids. Trimming took 5 bases from V and 4 from J; bases not matched to a gene: 13. CDR3: CASSNDETGGGSYGYTF. The CDR3 nucleotides read TGCGCCAGCAGTAATGATGAGACAGGGGGCGGTAGCTATGGCTACACCTTC.

V and J are TRBV7-2 and TRBJ1-3; D is ambiguous. Deletions cut 6 bases from V and 0 bases from J, with 9 bases between. The V gene's germline CDR1 is SGHTA and CDR2 FQGNSA. This CDR3 contains 14 residues. Here the CDR3 reads CASSGTVSGNTIYF. The CDR3 DNA is TGTGCCAGCAGTGGAACAGTCTCTGGAAACACCATATATTTT.

The V call is TRBV11-1, the J call TRBJ2-5, with a possible D match to TRBD1 (5 bases). Germline CDR1 is SGHAT and CDR2 is FQDESV (reference sequence). The CDR3 is 14 residues long. V lost 5 bases, J lost 3 bases, and 13 bases lay in between. This CDR3 is CASSLGRGKETQYF. The CDR3 DNA follows: TGTGCCAGCAGCCTTGGAAGGGGTAAAGAGACCCAGTACTTC.

The chain joins TRBV5-6 to TRBJ2-1, with 7 bases matching TRBD2. The germline V gene encodes CDR1 SGHDT and CDR2 YYEEEE. CDR3 size: 15 residues. The J segment lost 4 bases and the V segment lost 1 base, leaving 5 bases of the junction unmatched. The DNA for the CDR3 is TGTGCCAGCAGCTTGCTCCTAGCGGAATACAATGAGCAGTTCTTC. Translation gives CASSLLLAEYNEQFF.

The genes are TRBV18 and TRBJ1-1; D may be TRBD1 (6 bases). Germline-derived CDR1 and CDR2 are KGHSH and LQKENI. This CDR3 contains 14 residues. Deletions cut 3 bases from V and 5 bases from J, with 13 bases between. The CDR3, as DNA: TGTGCCAGCTCACCGCGGACAGAGCGGACTGAAGCTTTCTTT. It specifies CASSPRTERTEAFF.

The chain recombines TRBV29-1 with TRBJ2-1; TRBD1 aligns across 10 bases. V trimming: 7 bases; J trimming: 7 bases; junction bases outside the gene matches: 10. This CDR3 has 14 amino acids. Looked up from germline, CDR1 is SQVTM and CDR2 is ANQGSEA. CDR3 coding DNA: TGCAGCGGTTCCCGACAGGGGGCCTCTAATGAGCAGTTCTTC. Protein product: CSGSRQGASNEQFF.

This clone was counted a few times. This chain joins TRBV12-5 and TRBJ1-1; D gene ambiguous. The CDR3 totals 13 residues. Trimming took 2 bases from V and 5 from J, leaving 9 bases between them. Germline lookup yields CDR1 LGHNT and CDR2 FRNRAP. The CDR3 here is CASGLMGRTEAFF. Here the CDR3 DNA reads TGTGCTAGTGGTTTGATGGGGAGGACTGAAGCTTTCTTT.

The rearrangement uses TRBV6-2 or TRBV6-3 and TRBJ2-1; D not certain. The V gene's germline CDR1 is MNHEY and CDR2 SVGEGT. Trimming shortened V by 6 bases and J by 8 bases, and 17 bases separated the two germline ends. The CDR3 runs to 14 residues. CDR3 in DNA: TGTGCCAGCAGCCTTAAACCTCTAAGCGATGAGCAGTTCTTC. Translated: CASSLKPLSDEQFF.

The count of this clone is one. The sample contains more than one DNA sequence encoding this CDR3. The V call is TRBV2, the J call TRBJ1-1; D may be TRBD1 (6 bases). This CDR3 contains 13 residues. Germline V lookup: CDR1 SNHLY, CDR2 FYNNEI. With 5 bases removed from V and 1 base from J, the gap between germline ends came to 8 bases. The CDR3 nucleotides read TGTGCCAGCAGTAACAGGGAGAACACTGAAGCTTTCTTT. Translated: CASSNRENTEAFF.

The rearrangement uses TRBV6-5 and TRBJ1-5, with 7 nucleotides matching TRBD1. The CDR3 covers 14 residues. The trim removed 2 bases at V and 5 bases at J, leaving 3 bases unmatched. Looked up from germline, CDR1 is MNHEY and CDR2 is SVGAGI. The CDR3 sequence is CASSYTTGYQPQHF. The DNA of the CDR3 is TGTGCCAGCAGTTACACGACAGGGTATCAGCCCCAGCATTTT.

This clone was seen more than once but under ten times. This chain connects TRBV11-2 to TRBJ1-2; D gene ambiguous. Germline lookup yields CDR1 SGHAT and CDR2 FQNNGV. The CDR3 extends over 13 amino acids. Between the trimmed V and J ends, which lost 0 bases and 8 bases, there was a span of 10 bases. CDR3 bases: TGTGCCAGCAGCTTAGAGGTCACCGGGGGCTACACCTTC. It translates to CASSLEVTGGYTF.